A single sample is the source of the 12 T cell receptor beta chains below, sequenced in a study of T cells in women clearing cervical HPV infection. The protocol was immunoSEQ multiplex PCR, while the TCRdb copy is restricted to in-frame clones and leaves out a portion. The listing contains 25,000 to 35,000 clones. Specimen: blood buffy coat. These receptors originate from a woman between 18 and 75 years old with a cervical HPV16 infection that either progressed to CIN3+ or cleared (not recorded which).

With respect to this clone: The read ends 3 residues before the CDR3 terminus; that terminus is restored from the germline J gene. The genes are TRBV20-1 and TRBJ2-2, with a weak D call TRBD2 (5 bases). Per the germline V gene, CDR1 is DFQATT and CDR2 is SNEGSKA (reference sequence). The CDR3 totals 14 residues. The CDR3 DNA, read in part, is TGCAGTGCTAGAGATAGAGGGTTTAATTCACCG. This sequence encodes CSARDRGFNSP. The entire CDR3 protein reads CSARDRGFNSPLFF.

As for this clone: The read ends 3 residues early relative to the CDR3; the germline J gene fills the gap. This chain links TRBV29-1 with TRBJ2-1; possibly TRBD1 for D (5 bases). Trimming removed 3 bases from V and 8 bases from J, with 11 bases in between. The CDR3 is made up of 12 amino acids. Germline V CDR1 and CDR2: SQVTM, ANQGSEA. The sequenced CDR3 bases are TGCAGCGTTGAGGGGCTTGGGGATGAG. Its protein is CSVEGLGDE. The whole CDR3 sequence is CSVEGLGDEQFF.

A remark on this clone: The read stops 3 residues short of the end of the CDR3; the missing end is completed from the germline J gene. The chain joins TRBV7-8 to TRBJ2-7, with 8 bases fitting TRBD2. With 3 bases clipped from V and 5 bases from J, the junction kept 3 bases outside the gene matches. CDR1 and CDR2 from the germline V gene are SGHVS and FQNEAQ. The CDR3 is made up of 13 amino acids. CDR3: CASSLSGRNEQYF. Partial CDR3 DNA: TGTGCCAGCAGCTTGAGCGGGAGAAACGAG.

As concerns this clone: The CDR3 is cut off 3 residues early in the read; its end comes from the germline J gene. The chain has TRBV7-2 and TRBJ1-2; D call uncertain. From germline, CDR1 is SGHTA and CDR2 FQGNSA. CDR3 length: 13 amino acids. The CDR3 protein is CASSLDLYGGYTF. The DNA read from the CDR3 is TGTGCCAGCAGCTTAGATCTTTACGGGGGC.

As regards this clone: The read halts 3 residues ahead of the CDR3 end, with the missing end drawn from the germline J gene. The chain carries TRBV20-1 and TRBJ1-4, with D hard to call. From germline, CDR1 is DFQATT and CDR2 SNEGSKA (reference sequence). The CDR3 extends over 12 amino acids. The DNA read from the CDR3 is TGCAGTGCTAGAGATCCCACCGCGTCA. Amino acid sequence: CSARDPTAS. The CDR3 in its entirety is CSARDPTASLFF.

Worth noting for this clone: The read terminates 3 residues before the CDR3 end, so the remaining end is supplied by the germline J gene. The chain combines TRBV20-1 with TRBJ2-3; TRBD1 matches at 7 bases. The germline V gene has CDR1 DFQATT and CDR2 SNEGSKA (reference sequence). This CDR3 has 13 residues. The part of the CDR3 DNA that was read is TGCAGTGCTAACAGGGGCCCCGGGGAGACG. This codes for CSANRGPGET. The full CDR3 protein reads CSANRGPGETQYF.

A note on this clone: The missing CDR3 end, 3 residues past where the read stops, is filled in from the germline J gene. V is TRBV7-2 and J is TRBJ1-2; TRBD1 might be the D (5 bases). The germline gives CDR1 SGHTA, CDR2 FQGNSA. This CDR3 has 13 residues. The CDR3 sequence is CASSLEEGFPYTF. The DNA read from the CDR3 is TGTGCCAGCAGCTTAGAAGAGGGGTTTCCC. Filled out from reference TRBV7-2 and TRBJ1-2, the complete variable domain reads GAGVSQSPSNKVTEKGKDVELRCDPISGHTALYWYRQSLGQGLEFLIYFQGNSAPDKSGLPSDRFSAERTGGSVSTLTIQRTQQEDSAVYLCASSLEEGFPYTFGSGTRLTVV.

CDR3 loop: CASTGTGENTEAFF. The sequenced part of the CDR3 DNA is TGTGCCAGCACCGGGACAGGGGAGAACACTGAA. J is TRBJ1-1 and V is TRBV27, with TRBD1 matching 10 bases. The CDR3 end lies 3 residues beyond the end of the read and is filled in from the germline J gene. From germline, CDR1 is MNHEY and CDR2 SMNVEV (reference sequence). V was pared by 7 bases and J by 1 base, with 3 bases of the junction left unmatched. CDR3 size: 14 residues.

For this clone: The read terminates 3 residues ahead of where the CDR3 ends, so the germline J gene completes it. This rearrangement joins TRBV7-2 to TRBJ2-4; the D gene is possibly TRBD2 (7 bases). The CDR3 is 15 residues long. CDR1 and CDR2 (germline): SGHTA, FQGNSA. The sequenced part of the CDR3 DNA is TGTGCCAGCAGCCCGGGGGGCACTTCTAACTATGGT. This encodes CASSPGGTSNYG. The CDR3, in full, reads CASSPGGTSNYGQYF.

Judged by frequency, this clone is medium-sized (0.01 to 0.1%). The read stops 3 residues short of the end of the CDR3; the missing end is completed from the germline J gene. The chain carries TRBV14 and TRBJ2-2, with 7 positions matching TRBD2. Germline V lookup: CDR1 SGHDN, CDR2 FVKESK. The CDR3 length is 17 residues. The V and J ends lost 4 bases and 4 bases, in that order; junction bases with no gene match: 12. CDR3 bases read: TGTGCCAGCAGCCGCCGACGTCAGCGGGGTTTCACCGGGGAG. Encoded protein: CASSRRRQRGFTGE. The full-length CDR3 reads as CASSRRRQRGFTGELFF.

Of note for this clone: With the read ending 3 residues before the CDR3 end, the germline J gene is used to fill in that end. The chain is built from TRBV19 and TRBJ1-2, with D perhaps TRBD1 (5 bases). Trimming removed 2 bases at V and 4 bases at J, with 14 bases between. CDR1 is LNHDA, CDR2 SQIVND, per germline (reference sequence). The CDR3 contains 15 residues. The CDR3 region is CASSIYEGRGYGYTF. The CDR3 bases that were read are TGTGCCAGTAGTATATACGAGGGGCGAGGCTATGGC.

The sequenced CDR3 bases are TGTGCCAGCAGCTCTCGGACAGACACTGAA. It specifies CASSSRTDTE. The complete CDR3 protein is CASSSRTDTEAFF. The chain links TRBV7-3 to TRBJ1-1; possible D gene TRBD1, 6 bases. Coverage ceases 3 residues before the CDR3 finishes, and the germline J gene fills in the end. Trimming cost V 4 bases and J 3 bases, with 9 bases left between them. This CDR3 has 13 residues. Germline V CDR1 and CDR2: SGHTA, FQGTGA.